This T cell receptor (beta chain) was retrieved from a study of shared clonotypes between healthy human individuals. In the study overall: A donor's plate count was three for CD4 naive and three for CD4 memory; CD8 naive had two and CD8 memory one. Points from the study as a whole: Memory subsets generally showed smaller estimated richness than naive subsets did.

In the case of this clone: The antigen remains unidentified.

Repertoires were generated with immunoSEQ multiplex PCR, while TCRdb's copy carries only in-frame clones and drops some. The sample lists hundreds of thousands of clones; 95% to 96% were seen once. The CDR3 loop spans 15 amino acids. V was clipped by 3 bases and J by 2 bases, with 17 bases between them. Germline V gene sequence: CDR1 SQVTM, CDR2 ANQGSEA. CD45RO-negative, CCR7-selected cells formed the naive CD8 fraction, which excluded terminally differentiated effector memory CD45RA+ cells. The TCR sequence derives from a woman aged 25 to 39 in good health. The genes are TRBV29-1 and TRBJ2-7; the D is unclear. Sequencing was done on a sample of naive CD8+ T cells sorted from blood. CDR3 protein: CSVEGGNSLTYEQYF. CDR3 coding DNA: TGCAGCGTTGAGGGTGGGAACAGCTTGACCTACGAGCAGTACTTC.